The next 24 T cell receptor beta chains were all read from a single sample in a study of CD8+CD57+ T cells in acquired aplastic anemia. Profiling of TCR beta VDJ combinations and CDR3 sequences used genomic DNA as template. From the reads, TCRdb called clonotypes with MiXCR, one entry per CDR3 protein. Of about 180,000 distinct CDR3 sequences listed, about half are singletons. The sequenced sample was sorted CD4+, CD8+, or CD8+CD57+ T cells (not recorded which) from PBMCs. The source is a human donor in good health.

This clonotype came up many times. The CDR3: CATRPPGPTYEQYF. DNA for the CDR3: TGTGCCACGAGACCACCGGGTCCGACCTACGAGCAGTACTTC. The chain couples TRBV19 to TRBJ2-7; D not certain. V was shortened by 10 bases and J by 2 bases, with 18 bases between the two germline ends. This CDR3 has 14 residues. Germline V lookup: CDR1 LNHDA, CDR2 SQIVND (reference sequence).

This clonotype was seen ten or more times. J is TRBJ2-6 and V is TRBV18; the D is unclear. The length of the CDR3 is 15 residues. Germline values: CDR1 KGHSH, CDR2 LQKENI. Trimming removed 1 base at V and 2 bases at J, with 6 bases between. The CDR3 sequence: CASSPQPTGANVLTF. CDR3 coding DNA: TGTGCCAGCTCACCACAACCCACTGGGGCCAACGTCCTGACTTTC.

This clonotype was recorded at least ten times. J is TRBJ2-6 and V is TRBV20-1, with 9 bases that match TRBD1. J was trimmed by 2 bases and V by 7 bases; bases with no gene match: 9. From germline, CDR1 is DFQATT and CDR2 SNEGSKA (reference sequence). This CDR3 has 16 amino acids. CDR3: CSVPGQGVPGANVLTF. CDR3 sequence (DNA): TGCAGTGTGCCGGGACAGGGAGTTCCTGGGGCCAACGTCCTGACTTTC.

This chain uses TRBV4-1 with TRBJ2-4; 8 nucleotides match TRBD1. CDR3 length: 17 residues. The V gene end was trimmed by 1 base and the J gene end by 1 base; junction bases not matched to a gene: 6. The germline CDR1 and CDR2 sequences are MGHRA and YSYEKL. DNA of the CDR3: TGCGCCAGCAGCCAAGTGCGGCAGGGGGCGGCCAAAAACATTCAGTACTTC. Amino acid sequence: CASSQVRQGAAKNIQYF.

This chain connects TRBV2 to TRBJ1-2, with a possible D match to TRBD1 (6 bases). Germline CDR1 and CDR2: SNHLY and FYNNEI. The V end was cut by 11 bases, the J end by 0 bases, with 25 bases between. This CDR3 region has 17 residues. The CDR3 spells CAARGRDTRPSNYGYTF. In DNA, the CDR3 is TGTGCCGCCAGAGGGAGGGACACCCGCCCCTCTAACTATGGCTACACCTTC.

This chain links TRBV20-1 with TRBJ2-5, with D hard to call. The CDR3 is 14 residues long. V was pared by 4 bases and J by 4 bases, with 16 bases between. Germline V gene sequence: CDR1 DFQATT, CDR2 SNEGSKA (reference sequence). CDR3 DNA: TGCAGTGCTATAGAGGACCTGATGGGAGAGACCCAGTACTTC. Protein sequence: CSAIEDLMGETQYF.

The chain uses TRBV10-3 and TRBJ1-2; perhaps TRBD1 as D (6 bases). V lost 6 bases and J lost 12, with 14 bases in between. Germline CDR1 ENHRY, CDR2 SYGVKD. CDR3 length: 11 residues. The CDR3 region is CAIRDSSGNTF. CDR3 sequence (DNA): TGTGCCATCAGGGACAGCTCTGGAAACACCTTC.

V and J are TRBV12-3 or TRBV12-4 and TRBJ2-7; TRBD2 aligns across 11 bases. The CDR3 is 16 amino acids. V dropped 7 bases and J dropped 6; count of bases not matched to a gene: 14. CDR3 residues: CASTLTTSGSLGEQYF. The CDR3 DNA is TGTGCCAGCACCCTCACCACTAGCGGGAGTTTGGGCGAGCAGTACTTC.

This clonotype occurred many times. The chain links TRBV6-6 to TRBJ2-5, with D possibly matching TRBD2 (6 bases). In germline, CDR1 is MNHNY, CDR2 SVGAGI (reference sequence). The length of the CDR3 is 13 residues. V was clipped by 4 bases and J by 1 base, with 7 bases between them. The CDR3 coding sequence is TGTGCCAGCAGTTCCGGGAGCCAAGAGACCCAGTACTTC. It codes for CASSSGSQETQYF.

Ten or more counts support this clonotype. The gene calls are TRBV10-3 and TRBJ2-7, with TRBD2 as a possible D gene (7 bases). Trimming shortened V by 10 bases and J by 2 bases, and 18 bases separated the two germline ends. Germline CDR1 ENHRY, CDR2 SYGVKD. The CDR3 length is 14 residues. The CDR3 DNA follows: TGTGCCACTAAGCCCGGGGGGCAGGCCTACGAGCAGTACTTC. Encoded protein: CATKPGGQAYEQYF.

The chain recombines TRBV9 with TRBJ1-2; no firm D call. CDR3 length: 14 amino acids. Between the trimmed V and J ends, which lost 0 bases and 4 bases, there was a span of 10 bases. Germline-derived CDR1 and CDR2 are SGDLS and YYNGEE. The CDR3 here is CASSVGGGGYGYTF. DNA for the CDR3: TGTGCCAGCAGCGTAGGTGGTGGCGGCTATGGCTACACCTTC.

The V and J genes are TRBV19 and TRBJ2-5; D uncertain. Germline CDR1 reads LNHDA; CDR2 reads SQIVND (reference sequence). V was shortened by 5 bases and J by 4 bases, with 11 bases between the two germline ends. The CDR3 loop spans 13 amino acids. CDR3 DNA: TGTGCCAGTAGTCCCCGGAGAGGAGAGACCCAGTACTTC. It is translated as CASSPRRGETQYF. Full variable domain (rest looked up from reference TRBV19 and TRBJ2-5): DGGITQSPKYLFRKEGQNVTLSCEQNLNHDAMYWYRQDPGQGLRLIYYSQIVNDFQKGDIAEGYSVSREKKESFPLTVTSAQKNPTAFYLCASSPRRGETQYFGPGTRLLVL.

Concerning this clonotype itself: It may be a read error: a sequence one base away is much more abundant. The chain combines TRBV9 with TRBJ2-1; 9 nucleotides line up with TRBD2. J gave up 6 bases and V 0 bases, and 7 bases lay outside the gene matches. CDR1 and CDR2 from the germline V gene are SGDLS and YYNGEE. The CDR3 is 16 amino acids. The chain's CDR3 is CASSVAPSGNFNEQFF. The CDR3 nucleotides read TGTGCCAGCAGCGTAGCCCCTAGCGGGAACTTCAATGAGCAGTTCTTC.

This clonotype showed up many times. The chain recombines TRBV19 with TRBJ2-2; D unclear. Deletions cut 3 bases from V and 4 bases from J, with 15 bases between. CDR1 is LNHDA, CDR2 SQIVND, per germline (reference sequence). The CDR3 is made up of 16 amino acids. The chain's CDR3 is CASSIAVKVRTGELFF. CDR3 nucleotides: TGTGCCAGTAGTATTGCGGTCAAGGTGCGCACCGGGGAGCTGTTTTTT.

This clonotype was detected a few times. The rearrangement links TRBV29-1 to TRBJ2-1; 8 nucleotides line up with TRBD1. V shed 3 bases and J 8 bases; nucleotides not matched to a gene: 3. Germline CDR1 and CDR2: SQVTM and ANQGSEA. CDR3 length equals 12 residues. CDR3 loop: CSVDDRGDEQFF. In nucleotides, the CDR3 is TGCAGCGTTGACGACAGGGGAGATGAGCAGTTCTTC.

V usage is TRBV7-9 and J usage is TRBJ1-1; no firm D call. CDR1 is SEHNR, CDR2 FQNEAQ, per germline (reference sequence). V dropped 2 bases and J dropped 10 bases, with 8 bases sitting between them. CDR3 length: 11 amino acids. CDR3 sequence: CASSLLLSAFF. The CDR3 DNA is TGTGCCAGCAGCTTACTATTGTCAGCTTTCTTT.

CDR3 in amino acids: CATMQLITETQYF. The CDR3 DNA sequence: TGTGCCACCATGCAGCTGATCACAGAGACCCAGTACTTC. The gene calls are TRBV28 and TRBJ2-5; D gene uncertain. Germline CDR1 reads MDHEN; CDR2 reads SYDVKM. The CDR3 extends over 13 amino acids. Trimming removed 10 bases at V and 4 bases at J, with 16 bases between.

Here the CDR3 DNA reads TGCGCCAGCAGCTTGTATGGACTAGCGGGGACCGGCAATGAGCAGTTCTTC. Amino acids: CASSLYGLAGTGNEQFF. This chain links TRBV5-1 with TRBJ2-1; TRBD2 matches at 12 bases. The CDR3 covers 17 residues. J gave up 6 bases and V 1 base, and 8 bases lay outside the gene matches. Germline loops: CDR1 SGHRS, CDR2 YFSETQ.

The chain uses TRBV20-1 and TRBJ1-1; D is unclear. V lost 7 bases and J 1 base, leaving 10 bases between the germline ends. Germline V gene lookup returns CDR1 DFQATT and CDR2 SNEGSKA (reference sequence). The CDR3 extends over 12 amino acids. The CDR3 loop is CSVLSGNTEAFF. The CDR3 nucleotides are TGCAGTGTCCTTAGTGGGAACACTGAAGCTTTCTTT.

The chain joins TRBV10-3 to TRBJ2-7; D may be TRBD1 or TRBD2 (5 bases each). This CDR3 has 14 residues. V was pared by 6 bases and J by 6 bases, with 18 bases between. Germline loops: CDR1 ENHRY, CDR2 SYGVKD. In nucleotides, the CDR3 is TGTGCCATCAGCCCCCAAGGGGCCGGAGGCGAGCAGTACTTC. Translated, it gives CAISPQGAGGEQYF.

V and J are TRBV10-3 and TRBJ2-1; D not certain. V lost 4 bases to trimming and J lost 0 bases, with 13 bases between them. The CDR3 is 16 amino acids. Germline V gene lookup returns CDR1 ENHRY and CDR2 SYGVKD. CDR3 coding DNA: TGTGCCATCAGTGCCCCCCCGGAAGGCTCCTACAATGAGCAGTTCTTC. The encoded protein is CAISAPPEGSYNEQFF.

This clonotype was seen more than once but under ten times. The chain has TRBV15 and TRBJ1-2; weak D call: TRBD1 (5 bases). Germline values: CDR1 LNHNV, CDR2 YYDKDF (reference sequence). Trimming cost V 3 bases and J 8 bases, with 19 bases left between them. The CDR3 has 15 residues. CDR3 region: CATSRPNRNRGGYTF. CDR3 in DNA: TGTGCCACCAGCAGGCCCAATAGAAATCGGGGGGGCTACACCTTC.

This clonotype has a handful of counts. The chain is built from TRBV19 and TRBJ2-5; D perhaps matches TRBD1 (6 bases). Looked up from germline, CDR1 is LNHDA and CDR2 is SQIVND (reference sequence). CDR3 length equals 13 residues. V was clipped by 6 bases and J by 0 bases, with 8 bases between them. CDR3 sequence (DNA): TGTGCCAGTAGCGGGACACACCAAGAGACCCAGTACTTC. This encodes CASSGTHQETQYF.

This clonotype came up a few times. The chain employs TRBV24-1 and TRBJ2-3, with a weak D call TRBD1 (6 bases). Looked up from germline, CDR1 is KGHDR and CDR2 is SFDVKD. This CDR3 region has 14 residues. V dropped 2 bases and J dropped 7 bases, with 12 bases sitting between them. CDR3 sequence reads: CATSDSDRWNTQYF. The CDR3 coding sequence is TGTGCCACCAGTGATTCGGACAGATGGAATACGCAGTATTTT.